The rows below give T cell receptor beta chains drawn from one sample of a study of blood T cell repertoires in COVID-19. Sequencing used immunoSEQ multiplex PCR; TCRdb keeps in-frame clones, though not all of them. The sample has roughly 250,000 clones, roughly 85% seen once. Sequenced material: PBMCs or T cells enriched from blood (not recorded which). Receptors were obtained from a woman aged 40 to 49 who had been exposed to COVID-19. The CDR3 runs from the conserved cysteine through the conserved F or W. Each record gives: V gene, J gene, D gene, CDR3 DNA, CDR3 protein. D genes are given only for firm matches.

v_call: TRBV18
j_call: TRBJ2-5
d_call: -
cdr3_nt: TGTGCCAGCTCACCGCCCAGCGGCGAGACCCAGTACTTC
cdr3_aa: CASSPPSGETQYF

v_call: TRBV3-1/TRBV3-2
j_call: TRBJ2-2
d_call: TRBD2
cdr3_nt: TGTGCCAGCAGCCAGGCTAGCGGGGGCTTTTACACCGGGGAGCTGTTTTTT
cdr3_aa: CASSQASGGFYTGELFF

v_call: TRBV3-1/TRBV3-2
j_call: TRBJ2-1
d_call: TRBD2
cdr3_nt: TGTGCCAGCAGCCGAGAACTAGCGAGGGGCAATGAGCAGTTCTTC
cdr3_aa: CASSRELARGNEQFF

v_call: TRBV7-2
j_call: TRBJ1-5
d_call: TRBD1
cdr3_nt: TGTGCCAGCAGCGTAGTACAGGGGGCGGGCAATCAGCCCCAGCATTTT
cdr3_aa: CASSVVQGAGNQPQHF

v_call: TRBV5-6
j_call: TRBJ1-2
d_call: -
cdr3_nt: TGTGCCAGCAGCTTGGGGTCGGGAAGCTACAACTATGGCTACACCTTC
cdr3_aa: CASSLGSGSYNYGYTF

v_call: TRBV9
j_call: TRBJ2-5
d_call: TRBD2
cdr3_nt: TGTGCCAGCAGCGTAGATCTAGCGGGGGGGCAAGAGACCCAGTACTTC
cdr3_aa: CASSVDLAGGQETQYF

v_call: TRBV29-1
j_call: TRBJ2-5
d_call: TRBD2
cdr3_nt: TGCAGCGTGGGGCAAAATAAAAGAAATATCCGGACTAGTGCACAAGAGACCCAGTACTTC
cdr3_aa: CSVGQNKRNIRTSAQETQYF

v_call: TRBV10-2
j_call: TRBJ2-5
d_call: TRBD2
cdr3_nt: TGCGCCAGCCGAGCGGGGCCCAAAGAGACCCAGTACTTC
cdr3_aa: CASRAGPKETQYF

v_call: TRBV6-5
j_call: TRBJ1-2
d_call: -
cdr3_nt: TGTGCCAGCACCCACTCCACAGGGCCGGCCAATGGCTACACCTTC
cdr3_aa: CASTHSTGPANGYTF

v_call: TRBV18
j_call: TRBJ2-7
d_call: -
cdr3_nt: TGTGCCAGCTCACCACCAATGGGCGACGAGCAGTACTTC
cdr3_aa: CASSPPMGDEQYF